The present T cell receptor beta chain was sequenced within a study of blood T cell repertoires in COVID-19. About the research overall: Researchers got acute and convalescent COVID-19 samples from the United States, Italy and Spain.

V lost 0 bases and J 6 bases, leaving 17 bases between the germline ends. The CDR3 is made up of 16 amino acids. CDR1 and CDR2 (germline): SGDLS, YYNGEE. Those enrolled, adults aged roughly 18 to 100 years, came from about two dozen US areas. Allocation to cohorts depended on clinical history reported by the participants. Original handling: Amplification of reference gene primers provided the estimated nucleated cell counts. Assay used: immunoSEQ multiplex PCR; TCRdb lists only in-frame clones, some missing. Clone size and the V and J calls come from that table; the DNA yielded D and trimming. The table lists about 400,000 clones, roughly 91% of them singletons.

The sample was PBMCs or T cells enriched from blood (not recorded which). The chain uses TRBV9 and TRBJ2-3; D is possibly TRBD2 (6 bases). The origin of this receptor is a woman in her twenties or thirties who had recovered from COVID-19. For the CDR3, the DNA is TGTGCCAGCAGCGTAGCATCGCGGGCGGGAATGGATACGCAGTATTTT. This gives the protein CASSVASRAGMDTQYF.